The entry below gives a single TCR beta chain sequence along with its context. Its antigen is not known. These data come from a study of early T cells in non-severe SARS-CoV-2 infection. About the study: Chains from this unsorted whole-blood bulk RNA could not be paired. The study, taken as a whole, reports: A preference for anti-spike CD8 responses marked VDJdb matching, which missed private and CD4 specificities.

The length of the CDR3 is 13 residues. Germline CDR1 is GTSNPN and CDR2 is SVGIG (reference sequence). V lost 8 bases and J lost 2, with 12 bases in between. The TCR library protocol attached unique molecular identifiers to the individual cDNA molecules. One entry per CDR3 protein, called by TCRdb with MiXCR from the 5' RACE reads. Of 100,000 or so distinct CDR3 sequences in the sample, roughly 17% were seen once. Sequencing used whole blood, obtained at baseline. The chain couples TRBV30 to TRBJ2-2; D is undetermined. This TCR was sampled from an adult who was a healthcare worker with PCR-confirmed SARS-CoV-2 infection or an uninfected control (not recorded which). CDR3 sequence reads: CARQELNTGELFF. The CDR3 DNA sequence: TGTGCCCGACAAGAACTTAACACCGGGGAGCTGTTTTTT. Together with reference TRBV30 and TRBJ2-2, the CDR3 gives the full variable domain: SQTIHQWPATLVQPVGSPLSLECTVEGTSNPNLYWYRQAAGRGLQLLFYSVGIGQISSEVPQNLSASRPQDRQFILSSKKLLLSDSGFYLCARQELNTGELFFGEGSRLTVL.